The 3 T cell receptor beta chains given below trace back to one sample, sequenced in a study of T cells after yellow fever vaccination (dated by TCRdb to between 2019 and 2020). Libraries were built with 5' RACE. The run used an Illumina HiSeq 2500. TCRdb trimmed the raw reads at Q25, called clones with MiXCR and kept productive beta chains. Rows merge per CDR3 protein into single entries with the most common DNA and genes. In all, the sample holds some 670,000 distinct CDR3 sequences, and 9% to 15% of those were seen once. The top ten hold more than 12% of the sample. According to the study, the label for this sample's treatment or condition signals: live attenuated yellow fever vaccine strain. This specimen was PBMCs, taken on the day of the yellow fever booster vaccination. The receptors were gathered from a man aged 25-40 years who received the YFV17D yellow fever vaccine.

The chain is built from TRBV7-2 and TRBJ2-1; D not resolved. The germline CDR1 and CDR2 sequences are SGHTA and FQGNSA. This CDR3 has 16 residues. V gave up 6 bases and J gave up 10 bases, with 25 bases separating them. CDR3 region: CASRARGVVARAEQFF. The CDR3 nucleotides are TGTGCCAGCAGGGCCCGTGGAGTTGTTGCCCGCGCCGAGCAGTTCTTC.

This rearrangement joins TRBV5-1 to TRBJ1-1, with 8 bases that match TRBD1. Germline V gives CDR1 SGHRS, CDR2 YFSETQ. This CDR3 is built from 15 residues. V was pared by 4 bases and J by 4 bases, with 9 bases of the junction left unmatched. The CDR3 here is CASSGSGGPGTEAFF. The CDR3 nucleotides are TGCGCCAGCAGCGGATCAGGGGGCCCGGGCACTGAAGCTTTCTTT.

This clonotype turned up a few times. The V gene is TRBV7-2, the J gene TRBJ2-7; TRBD2 agrees at 8 bases. V shed 9 bases, J shed 1 base, and the junction held 8 bases outside the gene matches. Germline V gene data show CDR1 as SGHTA and CDR2 as FQGNSA. This CDR3 spans 14 amino acids. The CDR3 nucleotides read TGTGCCAGTACCCGGGCGGGAGGTTCCTACGAGCAGTACTTC. Translation: CASTRAGGSYEQYF.